This entry lists 27 T cell receptor beta chains sequenced from one sample in a study of PD-1 blockade in classical Hodgkin lymphoma. The assay was immunoSEQ multiplex PCR, and TCRdb's table has in-frame clones only and misses some. The repertoire holds approximately 150,000 clones, 78% seen once, with over 7.5% in the top ten. No patient escaped relapse after autologous stem cell transplantation, and brentuximab vedotin exposure varied. Sequenced here: peripheral blood mononuclear cells (PBMCs), sampled before the second cycle of nivolumab. The receptors come from a human donor with classical Hodgkin lymphoma.

The chain links TRBV19 to TRBJ1-2, with TRBD1 matching 8 bases. CDR1 and CDR2 from the germline V gene are LNHDA and SQIVND (reference sequence). Losses at the gene ends were 5 bases for V and 2 bases for J; bases not matched to a gene: 4. This CDR3 region has 14 residues. The CDR3 nucleotides read TGTGCCAGTAGTCTACGACAGGGGAACTATGGCTACACCTTC. Translation gives CASSLRQGNYGYTF.

This clone was detected once. The chain recombines TRBV7-2 with TRBJ2-5; D is ambiguous. The CDR3 is 15 amino acids. Per germline, CDR1 SGHTA and CDR2 FQGNSA. Trimming took 1 base from V and 0 from J, leaving 9 bases between them. CDR3 nucleotides: TGTGCCAGCAGCTTAGGGAGTACCCACCAAGAGACCCAGTACTTC. It specifies CASSLGSTHQETQYF.

The V call is TRBV12-5, the J call TRBJ2-7; D remains unclear. The V gene lost 3 bases and the J gene lost 4 bases, with 4 bases spanning the gap. The CDR3 has 11 amino acids. Per germline, CDR1 LGHNT and CDR2 FRNRAP. CDR3 protein: CASGFQYEQYF. The CDR3 bases are TGTGCTAGTGGTTTCCAATACGAGCAGTACTTC.

The chain combines TRBV19 with TRBJ1-3, with D maybe TRBD1 (5 bases). Per germline, CDR1 LNHDA and CDR2 SQIVND (reference sequence). CDR3 length: 15 amino acids. V gave up 5 bases and J gave up 0 bases, with 11 bases separating them. In nucleotides, the CDR3 is TGTGCCAGTAGTCTTGACAGAAGCTCTGGAAACACCATATATTTT. Translated: CASSLDRSSGNTIYF.

This CDR3 reads CASSLSSTRLDEQFF. In DNA form, the CDR3 reads TGTGCCAGCAGCTTATCCTCGACTAGGCTTGATGAGCAGTTCTTC. The chain couples TRBV7-3 to TRBJ2-1, with D tentatively TRBD2 (6 bases). V was pared by 2 bases and J by 8 bases, with 16 bases between. The CDR3 loop spans 15 amino acids. The germline gives CDR1 SGHTA, CDR2 FQGTGA.

The chain couples TRBV7-2 to TRBJ2-6; 9 nucleotides line up with TRBD1. Trimming at V came to 5 bases and at J to 0 bases, leaving 5 bases not matched to a gene. This CDR3 is built from 17 residues. Germline CDR1 reads SGHTA; CDR2 reads FQGNSA. CDR3 region: CASSNRDRVSGANVLTF. CDR3 DNA sequence: TGTGCCAGCAGCAATAGGGACAGGGTCTCTGGGGCCAACGTCCTGACTTTC.

The rearrangement uses TRBV7-9 and TRBJ1-4; unclear D gene. Trimming cost V 3 bases and J 0 bases, with 8 bases left between them. The germline V gene has CDR1 SEHNR and CDR2 FQNEAQ (reference sequence). The CDR3 loop spans 15 amino acids. Here the CDR3 reads CASSLRLSTNEKLFF. DNA for the CDR3: TGTGCCAGCAGCTTGCGGTTGTCAACTAATGAAAAACTGTTTTTT.

The chain couples TRBV10-3 to TRBJ1-3; a weak D match, TRBD1 (6 bases). The CDR3 runs to 19 residues. V was cut by 1 base and J by 0 bases, with 19 bases left in between. CDR1 is ENHRY, CDR2 SYGVKD, per germline. The CDR3: CAISEFGPLGQTSGNTIYF. CDR3 DNA sequence: TGTGCCATCAGTGAGTTCGGGCCTTTAGGACAGACCTCTGGAAACACCATATATTTT.

The chain carries TRBV7-2 and TRBJ2-4; 10 bases map to TRBD1. Germline CDR1 reads SGHTA; CDR2 reads FQGNSA. The CDR3 totals 16 residues. The V gene end was trimmed by 5 bases and the J gene end by 6 bases; junction bases not matched to a gene: 10. CDR3 bases: TGTGCCAGCAGCGGAGGCGACAGGGGGCTTCGAAACATTCAGTACTTC. Translating gives CASSGGDRGLRNIQYF.

This chain uses TRBV5-6 with TRBJ2-7; TRBD2 matches at 12 bases. Unmatched junction bases numbered 7, after V lost 3 bases and J lost 6 bases. Looked up from germline, CDR1 is SGHDT and CDR2 is YYEEEE. The CDR3 runs to 15 residues. The CDR3 region is CASSYSSGGAVEQYF. As DNA, the CDR3 is TGTGCCAGCAGCTATTCTAGCGGGGGGGCCGTCGAGCAGTACTTC. Supplemented by reference TRBV5-6 and TRBJ2-7, the full variable domain reads DAGVTQSPTHLIKTRGQQVTLRCSPKSGHDTVSWYQQALGQGPQFIFQYYEEEERQRGNFPDRFSGHQFPNYSSELNVNALLLGDSALYLCASSYSSGGAVEQYFGPGTRLTVT.

The chain has TRBV10-3 and TRBJ1-2; TRBD1 matches 7 bases. The germline CDR1 and CDR2 sequences are ENHRY and SYGVKD. Unmatched junction bases numbered 1, after V lost 4 bases and J lost 2 bases. This CDR3 is 13 amino acids long. The CDR3: CAISGDSNYGYTF. DNA of the CDR3: TGTGCCATCAGTGGGGACAGCAACTATGGCTACACCTTC.

In this sample, this clone turned up a few times. The chain joins TRBV4-1 to TRBJ1-2; a weak D match, TRBD1 (5 bases). Germline V gene data show CDR1 as MGHRA and CDR2 as YSYEKL. V lost 4 bases and J lost 7, with 22 bases in between. The CDR3 has 16 residues. The CDR3 here is CASSRGLAAGGGGYTF. CDR3 nucleotides: TGCGCCAGCAGCCGGGGCCTCGCGGCGGGAGGTGGTGGCTACACCTTC.

V and J are TRBV7-3 and TRBJ2-3; possible D gene TRBD2, 6 bases. The CDR3 runs to 16 residues. Deletions cut 0 bases from V and 3 bases from J, with 13 bases between. CDR1 is SGHTA and CDR2 is FQGTGA in the germline V gene. The CDR3: CASSLTGGSVTDTQYF. The CDR3 DNA reads as TGTGCCAGCAGCTTAACGGGGGGTAGCGTAACAGATACGCAGTATTTT.

This clone showed up just a few times. This chain joins TRBV9 and TRBJ2-2; D remains unclear. V lost 2 bases and J 5 bases, leaving 7 bases between the germline ends. Germline CDR1 SGDLS, CDR2 YYNGEE. CDR3 length: 13 residues. The CDR3 sequence is CASSVQGTGELFF. CDR3 bases: TGTGCCAGCAGCGTCCAAGGGACCGGGGAGCTGTTTTTT.

The V call is TRBV11-1, the J call TRBJ1-4, with a weak D call TRBD1 (5 bases). Germline CDR1 and CDR2: SGHAT and FQDESV (reference sequence). This CDR3 comprises 17 residues. V was cut by 1 base and J by 6 bases, with 18 bases left in between. The CDR3 protein is CASSLGHIRGDYEKLFF. The CDR3 DNA sequence: TGTGCCAGCAGCTTAGGCCACATTCGCGGGGACTATGAAAAACTGTTTTTT.

The J gene is TRBJ2-7, the V gene TRBV19; 10 nucleotides align to TRBD2. This CDR3 is built from 16 residues. Germline CDR1 LNHDA, CDR2 SQIVND (reference sequence). V was clipped by 4 bases and J by 6 bases; unmatched bases: 12. The CDR3 DNA sequence: TGTGCCAGTAGTAGGTCCCTAGCGGGAGACTTCGCCGAGCAGTACTTC. Its protein is CASSRSLAGDFAEQYF.

This sequence joins TRBV7-3 and TRBJ2-5, with TRBD2 identical over 11 bases. Germline CDR1 and CDR2: SGHTA and FQGTGA. V gave up 5 bases and J gave up 0 bases; unmatched junction bases: 8. This CDR3 is built from 17 residues. The CDR3 sequence is CASSPRTSGWYQETQYF. The DNA of the CDR3 is TGTGCCAGCAGCCCACGGACTAGCGGGTGGTACCAAGAGACCCAGTACTTC.

This chain joins TRBV13 and TRBJ2-4, with TRBD2 identical over 7 bases. The junction had 3 bases not matched to a gene; V was cut back by 2 bases and J by 5 bases. The length of the CDR3 is 14 residues. Germline CDR1 is PRHDT and CDR2 is FYEKMQ (reference sequence). CDR3 loop: CASSLSGRENIQYF. CDR3 sequence (DNA): TGTGCCAGCAGCTTATCAGGGAGGGAAAACATTCAGTACTTC. The complete variable domain, with remaining parts taken from reference TRBV13 and TRBJ2-4, reads AAGVIQSPRHLIKEKRETATLKCYPIPRHDTVYWYQQGPGQDPQFLISFYEKMQSDKGSIPDRFSAQQFSDYHSELNMSSLELGDSALYFCASSLSGRENIQYFGAGTRLSVL.

This chain connects TRBV7-9 to TRBJ2-5; 10 nucleotides agree with TRBD2. V lost 2 bases, J lost 2 bases, and 2 bases stayed unmatched. Germline CDR1 and CDR2: SEHNR and FQNEAQ (reference sequence). The CDR3 consists of 15 residues. CDR3 sequence: CASSLTSGVQETQYF. The CDR3 region has the DNA TGTGCCAGCAGCTTAACTAGCGGGGTTCAAGAGACCCAGTACTTC.

This rearrangement joins TRBV19 to TRBJ2-5; D possibly uses TRBD1 or TRBD2 (6 bases each). Looked up from germline, CDR1 is LNHDA and CDR2 is SQIVND (reference sequence). This CDR3 is 13 amino acids long. V was cut by 3 bases and J by 3 bases, with 8 bases left in between. In DNA, the CDR3 is TGTGCCAGTAGTATTAGGGGGGAAGAGACCCAGTACTTC. Residues: CASSIRGEETQYF.

This chain connects TRBV11-2 to TRBJ2-2; the D is unclear. The CDR3 contains 14 residues. Trimming shortened V by 5 bases and J by 0 bases, and 7 bases separated the two germline ends. The germline CDR1 and CDR2 sequences are SGHAT and FQNNGV. In nucleotides, the CDR3 is TGTGCCAGCAGCACGGACGCGAACACCGGGGAGCTGTTTTTT. This gives the protein CASSTDANTGELFF.

The chain's CDR3 is CASSPPSRGSADTQYF. The CDR3 bases are TGTGCCAGCAGCCCGCCCTCTCGGGGATCTGCAGATACGCAGTATTTT. The chain uses TRBV5-4 and TRBJ2-3, with D tentatively TRBD2 (5 bases). The CDR3 covers 16 residues. Germline CDR1 and CDR2: SGHNT and YYREEE (reference sequence). V dropped 4 bases and J dropped 4 bases, with 19 bases sitting between them. Drawing the rest from reference TRBV5-4 and TRBJ2-3, the complete variable domain is ETGVTQSPTHLIKTRGQQVTLRCSSQSGHNTVSWYQQALGQGPQFIFQYYREEENGRGNFPPRFSGLQFPNYSSELNVNALELDDSALYLCASSPPSRGSADTQYFGPGTRLTVL.

This chain uses TRBV6-5 with TRBJ2-7; no reliable D call. Trimming left V 2 bases short and J 6 bases short, with 11 bases between. Germline CDR1 and CDR2: MNHEY and SVGAGI. CDR3 length: 13 amino acids. CDR3 amino acids: CASSYPAAREQYF. The CDR3 nucleotides are TGTGCCAGCAGTTACCCGGCCGCTCGCGAGCAGTACTTC.

This clone was picked up one time. CDR3 in DNA: TGTGCCAGCAGTGTGGCGGGACAAGAGACCCAGTACTTC. Encoded protein: CASSVAGQETQYF. This sequence joins TRBV2 and TRBJ2-5, with D possibly being TRBD2 (6 bases). Trimming stripped 4 bases from V and 2 bases from J, with 8 bases between. Germline values: CDR1 SNHLY, CDR2 FYNNEI. CDR3 length: 13 amino acids.

This clone was picked up a small number of times. This chain joins TRBV9 and TRBJ1-5; D unclear. Germline V gene lookup returns CDR1 SGDLS and CDR2 YYNGEE. Trimming left V 1 base short and J 0 bases short, with 5 bases between. The CDR3 totals 14 residues. The CDR3 spells CASSVPNSNQPQHF. The DNA for the CDR3 is TGTGCCAGCAGCGTACCTAATAGCAATCAGCCCCAGCATTTT.

V and J are TRBV11-3 and TRBJ2-5; TRBD1 aligns across 11 bases. Germline lookup yields CDR1 SGHNT and CDR2 YENEEA. This CDR3 comprises 15 residues. V lost 5 bases and J lost 5; bases outside the gene matches: 7. The CDR3, as DNA: TGTGCCAGCAGCCAAGGACAGGGGGCGCTGGAGACCCAGTACTTC. It translates to CASSQGQGALETQYF.

The chain has TRBV1 and TRBJ1-1. TRBV1 has pseudogene status. The CDR3 sequence is 13 residues long. The DNA of the CDR3 is TGCACCAGCAGCCTCCCGGAAGTCTGTGAAGCTTTCTTT. Translation: CTSSLPEVCEAFF.